Below, 8 T cell receptor beta chains from the same sample are listed, as sequenced in a study of shared clonotypes between healthy human individuals. The data were produced by immunoSEQ multiplex PCR, yet TCRdb's version contains in-frame clones alone and is incomplete. The sample contains about 2.2 million clones, about 93% of which appear only once. Naive CD8 isolation took CD45RO-negative cells positively selected for CCR7 and excluded terminally differentiated effector memory CD45RA+ cells. Sequenced sample: naive CD8+ T cells from PBMCs. The source is a man between 18 and 35 years old in good health. Some clones in this sample may be carry-over from other donors' samples.

The V gene is TRBV7-9, the J gene TRBJ2-7, with 8 bases that match TRBD1. The J segment lost 2 bases and the V segment lost 6 bases, leaving 9 bases of the junction unmatched. Germline CDR1 is SEHNR and CDR2 is FQNEAQ (reference sequence). The length of the CDR3 is 15 residues. CDR3 residues: CASREAGGIPYEQYF. In nucleotides, the CDR3 is TGTGCCAGCAGGGAAGCAGGGGGCATACCCTACGAGCAGTACTTC. The full variable domain, completed using reference TRBV7-9 and TRBJ2-7, is DTGVSQNPRHKITKRGQNVTFRCDPISEHNRLYWYRQTLGQGPEFLTYFQNEAQLEKSRLLSDRFSAERPKGSFSTLEIQRTEQGDSAMYLCASREAGGIPYEQYFGPGTRLTVT.

Only one count was recorded for this clone. V usage is TRBV7-9 and J usage is TRBJ1-2; 7 bases map to TRBD1. V shed 4 bases and J 4 bases; nucleotides not matched to a gene: 6. Germline loops: CDR1 SEHNR, CDR2 FQNEAQ (reference sequence). The CDR3 extends over 14 amino acids. This CDR3 is CASSSTRDSYGYTF. As DNA, the CDR3 is TGTGCCAGCAGCTCAACGAGGGACAGCTATGGCTACACCTTC.

J is TRBJ2-4 and V is TRBV13; D may be TRBD2 (6 bases). Per the germline V gene, CDR1 is PRHDT and CDR2 is FYEKMQ (reference sequence). Between the trimmed V and J ends, which lost 6 bases and 0 bases, there was a span of 15 bases. The CDR3 consists of 16 residues. The CDR3 DNA reads TGTGCCAGCAGAGGGAATAGCGGATTAGCCAAAAACATTCAGTACTTC. Translating it yields CASRGNSGLAKNIQYF.

This clone appeared a few times. V gene TRBV13 combines with J gene TRBJ1-4; tentative D call: TRBD1 (5 bases). The CDR3 loop spans 15 amino acids. The germline CDR1 and CDR2 sequences are PRHDT and FYEKMQ (reference sequence). V was shortened by 5 bases and J by 7 bases, with 17 bases between the two germline ends. CDR3 DNA sequence: TGTGCCAGCAGCACCAGACAGCAACGGAGTGAAAAACTGTTTTTT. Encoded protein: CASSTRQQRSEKLFF.

The V and J genes are TRBV14 and TRBJ1-2; D might be TRBD1 (5 bases). Trimming pared 6 bases from V and 5 bases from J, leaving 16 bases between. CDR1 and CDR2 from the germline V gene are SGHDN and FVKESK. This CDR3 contains 14 residues. CDR3 sequence (DNA): TGTGCCAGCAGGTCGGACGCGGAGGGGTATGGCTACACCTTC. Amino acids: CASRSDAEGYGYTF.

Note on this clone: The sample has other DNA sequences that encode this CDR3 too. The gene calls are TRBV7-9 and TRBJ2-3; 15 bases are a match to TRBD2. CDR1 is SEHNR and CDR2 is FQNEAQ in the germline V gene (reference sequence). V trimming: 4 bases; J trimming: 3 bases; junction bases outside the gene matches: 2. CDR3 length: 16 amino acids. CDR3 nucleotide sequence: TGTGCCAGCAGCTCAGGGACTAGCGGGAGGACAGATACGCAGTATTTT. It is translated as CASSSGTSGRTDTQYF. Filled out from reference TRBV7-9 and TRBJ2-3, the complete variable domain reads DTGVSQNPRHKITKRGQNVTFRCDPISEHNRLYWYRQTLGQGPEFLTYFQNEAQLEKSRLLSDRFSAERPKGSFSTLEIQRTEQGDSAMYLCASSSGTSGRTDTQYFGPGTRLTVL.

This rearrangement joins TRBV6-1 to TRBJ2-1, with D hard to call. The V end was cut by 2 bases, the J end by 0 bases, with 14 bases between. This CDR3 region has 17 residues. Germline V CDR1 and CDR2: MNHNS, SASEGT. The chain's CDR3 is CASSERLTASSYNEQFF. Here the CDR3 DNA reads TGTGCCAGCAGTGAACGTCTTACCGCGAGCTCCTACAATGAGCAGTTCTTC.

On this clone itself: The identical CDR3 is also encoded by other nucleotide sequences in the sample. This chain joins TRBV5-6 and TRBJ2-3; D gene unclear. V lost 3 bases and J 2 bases, leaving 4 bases between the germline ends. This CDR3 spans 12 amino acids. Germline values: CDR1 SGHDT, CDR2 YYEEEE. In DNA, the CDR3 is TGTGCCAGCAGCTCACACACAGATACGCAGTATTTT. This encodes CASSSHTDTQYF.